This is a list of T cell receptor beta chains from one sample in a study of T cell responses to AZD1222 COVID-19 vaccine. Profiling relied on immunoSEQ multiplex PCR, and the TCRdb table lists in-frame clones only, not all of them. The sample consists of 120,000 or so clones, approximately 80% of them appearing once. The material sequenced was peripheral blood, taken 28 days after the second AZD1222 dose. These receptors originate from an adult who received the AZD1222 COVID-19 vaccine. Each CDR3 is given with its conserved first and last residue. The D gene is left open where the match is weak. Not every row has a clone size; where given, it reads once, few, many or a size class.

v_call: TRBV13
d_call: .
clone_size: .
j_call: TRBJ2-2
cdr3_nt: TGTGCCAGCAGCTCCTACGACGGGAACACCGGGGAGCTGTTTTTT
cdr3_aa: CASSSYDGNTGELFF

v_call: TRBV25-1
d_call: .
clone_size: few
j_call: TRBJ1-1
cdr3_nt: TGTGCCAGCAGCAGGTTGAACACTGAAGCTTTCTTT
cdr3_aa: CASSRLNTEAFF

v_call: TRBV18
d_call: .
clone_size: .
j_call: TRBJ1-4
cdr3_nt: TGTGCCAGCTCAGGGGCCAAGGGTGAAAAACTGTTTTTT
cdr3_aa: CASSGAKGEKLFF

v_call: TRBV3-1/TRBV3-2
d_call: TRBD1
clone_size: once
j_call: TRBJ2-7
cdr3_nt: TGTGCCAGCAGCCCGGGACAGGGCCCCTACGAGCAGTACTTC
cdr3_aa: CASSPGQGPYEQYF

v_call: TRBV7-2
d_call: TRBD2
clone_size: .
j_call: TRBJ2-3
cdr3_nt: TGTGCCAGCAGTCGGACTAGCGGGGGGCTCACAGATACGCAGTATTTT
cdr3_aa: CASSRTSGGLTDTQYF

v_call: TRBV5-5
d_call: .
clone_size: .
j_call: TRBJ1-1
cdr3_nt: TGTGCCAGCAGCTTGATCGGGTACACTGAAGCTTTCTTT
cdr3_aa: CASSLIGYTEAFF

v_call: TRBV5-1
d_call: .
clone_size: .
j_call: TRBJ1-1
cdr3_nt: TGCGCCAGCAGCTATTCTAATGAGAACACTGAAGCTTTCTTT
cdr3_aa: CASSYSNENTEAFF

v_call: TRBV2
d_call: TRBD2
clone_size: .
j_call: TRBJ2-3
cdr3_nt: TGTGCCAGCAGTGCCGGGACTAGCGCAGATACGCAGTATTTT
cdr3_aa: CASSAGTSADTQYF

v_call: TRBV7-2
d_call: TRBD1
clone_size: .
j_call: TRBJ1-1
cdr3_nt: TGTGCCAGCAGCCCTGGACAGGGGACGTCTGAAGCTTTCTTT
cdr3_aa: CASSPGQGTSEAFF

v_call: TRBV15
d_call: TRBD1
clone_size: .
j_call: TRBJ2-5
cdr3_nt: TGTGCCACCAGCCACTTGGACAGGGGAAGTCTGGAGACCCAGTACTTC
cdr3_aa: CATSHLDRGSLETQYF

v_call: TRBV7-9
d_call: TRBD1
clone_size: few
j_call: TRBJ1-5
cdr3_nt: TGTGCCAGCAGCTCCATGTATACAGGGGCCGCTAATCAGCCCCAGCATTTT
cdr3_aa: CASSSMYTGAANQPQHF